One sample yielded the 14 T cell receptor beta chains listed below, sequenced in a study of resident and recirculating memory T cells in vitiligo. Using immunoSEQ multiplex PCR, the repertoire was profiled, and TCRdb retains in-frame clones only, with some absent. Here the sample spans 75,000 to 85,000 clones, just over 90% being singletons. The sequenced sample was blood. These receptors were obtained from a male donor with vitiligo.

This clone has a single count. The CDR3 loop reads CASRRGQASSYGYTF. CDR3 DNA: TGTGCCAGCAGACGGGGACAGGCGAGTAGCTATGGCTACACCTTC. This rearrangement joins TRBV16 to TRBJ1-2; 8 bases line up with TRBD1. In germline, CDR1 is KGHSY, CDR2 FQNENV. This CDR3 spans 15 amino acids. V was clipped by 6 bases and J by 4 bases; unmatched bases: 10.

The V call is TRBV28, the J call TRBJ2-7; 8 nucleotides match TRBD1. J gave up 0 bases and V 5 bases, and 9 bases lay outside the gene matches. From germline, CDR1 is MDHEN and CDR2 SYDVKM. The CDR3 runs 16 residues. CDR3 sequence: CASSPTDRELSYEQYF. CDR3 in DNA: TGTGCCAGCAGTCCCACGGACAGGGAACTCTCCTACGAGCAGTACTTC. Full variable domain (outside the CDR3, taken from reference TRBV28 and TRBJ2-7): DVKVTQSSRYLVKRTGEKVFLECVQDMDHENMFWYRQDPGLGLRLIYFSYDVKMKEKGDIPEGYSVSREKKERFSLILESASTNQTSMYLCASSPTDRELSYEQYFGPGTRLTVT.

The CDR3 spells CVRSWCRDRRYEQYF. CDR3 DNA: TGTGTCAGAAGCTGGTGCAGGGACAGGCGGTACGAGCAGTACTTC. This chain connects TRBV7-5 to TRBJ2-7; the D call in the table, TRBD1, was not verified against the DNA. TRBV7-5 constitutes a pseudogene. The CDR3 length is 15 residues.

This rearrangement joins TRBV28 to TRBJ1-5; 8 nucleotides align to TRBD1. Unmatched junction bases numbered 5, after V lost 0 bases and J lost 4 bases. The germline gives CDR1 MDHEN, CDR2 SYDVKM. The CDR3 loop spans 16 amino acids. The CDR3 loop is CASSLWGQGANQPQHF. CDR3 sequence (DNA): TGTGCCAGCAGTTTATGGGGGCAGGGGGCTAATCAGCCCCAGCATTTT.

This CDR3 is CASSSDAGGGYTF. For the CDR3, the DNA is TGCGCCAGCAGCTCGGACGCCGGAGGCGGCTACACCTTC. The chain is built from TRBV5-1 and TRBJ1-2; no firm D call. Germline loops: CDR1 SGHRS, CDR2 YFSETQ. The length of the CDR3 is 13 residues. Trimming took 3 bases from V and 8 from J, leaving 14 bases between them.

This chain links TRBV4-1 with TRBJ2-1; 7 bases match TRBD1. The junction had 0 bases not matched to a gene; V was cut back by 4 bases and J by 0 bases. The CDR3 extends over 14 amino acids. Germline V gene sequence: CDR1 MGHRA, CDR2 YSYEKL. The CDR3 region is CASSRDSSYNEQFF. In DNA form, the CDR3 reads TGCGCCAGCAGCCGGGACAGCTCCTACAATGAGCAGTTCTTC.

The chain is built from TRBV28 and TRBJ2-1; 8 bases line up with TRBD1. In germline, CDR1 is MDHEN, CDR2 SYDVKM. This CDR3 is 17 amino acids long. V shed 6 bases, J shed 8 bases, and the junction held 18 bases outside the gene matches. CDR3: CASSLLSGTGIQYEQFF. The CDR3 coding sequence is TGTGCCAGCAGCCTATTGTCCGGGACAGGCATACAATATGAGCAGTTCTTC.

The chain carries TRBV6-5 and TRBJ2-7; 7 bases are a match to TRBD1. The CDR3 sequence is 13 residues long. Per germline, CDR1 MNHEY and CDR2 SVGAGI. With V trimmed by 8 bases and J by 0 bases, 4 bases remained unmatched. CDR3 nucleotide sequence: TGTGCCAGCCGGGGACAGAACTCCTACGAGCAGTACTTC. Translation gives CASRGQNSYEQYF.

The chain recombines TRBV27 with TRBJ2-3; D possibly corresponds to TRBD1 (6 bases). The V gene's germline CDR1 is MNHEY and CDR2 SMNVEV (reference sequence). The CDR3 covers 16 residues. The V end lost 5 bases, the J end lost 0 bases, and 15 bases lay between the germline ends. The CDR3 region has the DNA TGTGCCAGCAGTCTTCCGGACAGAACTAGCACAGATACGCAGTATTTT. This sequence encodes CASSLPDRTSTDTQYF.

The chain is built from TRBV7-6 and TRBJ2-1; tentative D call: TRBD2 (5 bases). The CDR3 consists of 16 residues. V lost 5 bases to trimming and J lost 6 bases, with 20 bases between them. Germline V gene data show CDR1 as SGHVS and CDR2 as FNYEAQ. CDR3 in amino acids: CASSRTRTRRSNEQFF. The CDR3 coding sequence is TGTGCCAGCAGCCGGACTCGGACCCGGCGGTCCAATGAGCAGTTCTTC.

The chain combines TRBV19 with TRBJ1-1; 8 bases line up with TRBD1. Losses at the gene ends were 4 bases for V and 0 bases for J; bases not matched to a gene: 4. Germline V gives CDR1 LNHDA, CDR2 SQIVND (reference sequence). This CDR3 region has 15 residues. As DNA, the CDR3 is TGTGCCAGTAGTACCAGACAGGGGTTGAACACTGAAGCTTTCTTT. It encodes CASSTRQGLNTEAFF.

The chain carries TRBV7-6 and TRBJ2-1; 8 bases line up with TRBD2. Per germline, CDR1 SGHVS and CDR2 FNYEAQ. CDR3 length: 15 amino acids. Germline trimming cut 5 bases from V and 12 bases from J; bases unmatched to any gene: 15. The CDR3 here is CASSAWEQREIRQFF. The CDR3 nucleotides read TGTGCCAGCAGCGCTTGGGAACAGCGGGAGATTCGGCAGTTCTTC.

This clone was observed once. V is TRBV18 and J is TRBJ2-5; 7 bases align to TRBD1. The CDR3 spans 13 residues. After removal of 5 bases from V and 2 bases from J, the junction contained 2 bases not matched to a gene. The germline V gene encodes CDR1 KGHSH and CDR2 LQKENI. The CDR3 spells CASSADRQETQYF. CDR3 DNA sequence: TGTGCCAGCTCAGCGGACAGGCAAGAGACCCAGTACTTC.

V is TRBV11-2 and J is TRBJ2-5; 8 bases line up with TRBD1. CDR1 SGHAT and CDR2 FQNNGV come from the germline V gene. The CDR3 has 16 residues. Trimming at V came to 4 bases and at J to 5 bases, leaving 12 bases not matched to a gene. CDR3 sequence: CASSSASGGSFETQYF. The CDR3 nucleotides read TGTGCCAGCAGCTCAGCGTCAGGGGGCAGTTTTGAGACCCAGTACTTC.